What follows are 9 T cell receptor beta chains derived from one specimen sequenced in a study of T cells in Graves' hyperthyroidism and ophthalmopathy. Authors of the study amplified TCR beta CDR3 regions from RNA transcripts. HTBI primers drove first-round RT-PCR of the TCR CDR3. A single record per CDR3 protein comes from TCRdb applying MiXCR to the multiplex PCR reads. Of 600,000 or so distinct CDR3 sequences in the sample, 12% to 15% were seen once. The material sequenced was blood. These receptors came from a woman aged 18-29 years with Graves' ophthalmopathy.

This clonotype came up many times. The CDR3 here is CASSRGTNTEAFF. Here the CDR3 DNA reads TGTGCCAGCAGTCGAGGAACTAACACTGAAGCTTTCTTT. The V gene is TRBV11-2, the J gene TRBJ1-1; D is ambiguous. V lost 6 bases and J 2 bases, leaving 10 bases between the germline ends. Looked up from germline, CDR1 is SGHAT and CDR2 is FQNNGV. The CDR3 is 13 amino acids.

V is TRBV27 and J is TRBJ2-1; the match to TRBD2 covers 12 bases. This CDR3 is built from 17 residues. The V gene end was trimmed by 2 bases and the J gene end by 6 bases; junction bases not matched to a gene: 8. CDR1 and CDR2 (germline): MNHEY, SMNVEV (reference sequence). The CDR3 DNA follows: TGTGCCAGCAGTTTACCCAGACTAGCGGGAGTGGGCAATGAGCAGTTCTTC. Translation: CASSLPRLAGVGNEQFF.

As regards this clonotype: The junction differs from germline at one of its ends, possibly a read error. This chain connects TRBV6-5 to TRBJ2-5; D may be TRBD1 or TRBD2 (5 bases each). The germline V gene encodes CDR1 MNHEY and CDR2 SVGAGI. The CDR3 length is 16 residues. The DNA of the CDR3 is TGTGCCAGCAGTTACTCGAGGGGCGACCAGAAAGAGACCCAGCACTTC. Translated: CASSYSRGDQKETQHF.

This chain connects TRBV11-2 to TRBJ2-7; the match to TRBD2 covers 11 bases. The germline CDR1 and CDR2 sequences are SGHAT and FQNNGV. The CDR3 length is 15 residues. V dropped 5 bases and J dropped 4; count of bases not matched to a gene: 7. The CDR3 DNA is TGTGCCAGCAGCCCAACTAGCGGGAGAGAATACGAGCAGTACTTC. The encoded protein is CASSPTSGREYEQYF.

This clonotype occurred many times. This chain connects TRBV27 to TRBJ1-5; no firm D call. Germline V lookup: CDR1 MNHEY, CDR2 SMNVEV (reference sequence). V lost 1 base and J lost 4, with 11 bases in between. The CDR3 sequence is 15 residues long. For the CDR3, the DNA is TGTGCCAGCAGTTTATTCCTCGGACGGAATCAGCCCCAGCATTTT. Its translation is CASSLFLGRNQPQHF.

This chain uses TRBV7-3 with TRBJ2-7; D is ambiguous. Germline V gives CDR1 SGHTA, CDR2 FQGTGA. Trimming removed 1 base at V and 5 bases at J, with 6 bases between. There are 12 residues in the CDR3. The CDR3, as DNA: TGTGCCAGCAGCTTAAATCATAACGAGCAGTACTTC. Its protein product is CASSLNHNEQYF.

This clonotype showed up many times. The V and J genes are TRBV28 and TRBJ2-5; 8 bases line up with TRBD2. J lost 2 bases, V lost 0 bases, and 5 bases had no gene match. Per the germline V gene, CDR1 is MDHEN and CDR2 is SYDVKM. This CDR3 is 16 amino acids long. DNA of the CDR3: TGTGCCAGCAGTTTATGGGTAGCGGGAAGGCAAGAGACCCAGTACTTC. Amino acid sequence: CASSLWVAGRQETQYF.

The V and J genes are TRBV20-1 and TRBJ1-5; D is perhaps TRBD1 (5 bases). The CDR3 has 13 amino acids. Germline lookup yields CDR1 DFQATT and CDR2 SNEGSKA (reference sequence). V lost 6 bases to trimming and J lost 0 bases, with 9 bases between them. The CDR3 here is CSANTGSNQPQHF. The CDR3 nucleotides are TGCAGTGCGAACACAGGTAGCAATCAGCCCCAGCATTTT.

A word on this clonotype: Sequence at one end of the junction differs from germline and may be a read error. This chain joins TRBV7-8 and TRBJ2-7; possibly TRBD1 for D (6 bases). The CDR3 totals 13 residues. Germline V gives CDR1 SGHVS, CDR2 FQNEAQ. The CDR3 DNA follows: TGTACCAGCAGCTTAGTGACAGGCTACGAGCAGTACTTC. This codes for CTSSLVTGYEQYF.